Each of the 17 T cell receptor beta chains below was sequenced from the same sample in a study of shared clonotypes between healthy human individuals. The assay was immunoSEQ multiplex PCR, and TCRdb's table has in-frame clones only and misses some. The sample lists about 710,000 clones; around 77% were seen once. Sequenced input: memory CD4+ T cells sorted from blood. Regarding subset: CD45RA-negative fraction. All receptors derive from a woman in her thirties in good health.

Of note for this clone: Being one base from a much bigger clone, this may be a read error. J is TRBJ2-7 and V is TRBV28; no definite D call. The CDR3 runs 12 residues. Germline V gives CDR1 MDHEN, CDR2 SYDVKM. The V end was cut by 5 bases, the J end by 0 bases, with 5 bases between. Here the CDR3 reads CASSESSYEQYF. In DNA form, the CDR3 reads TGTGCCAGCAGTGAAAGCTCCTACGAGCAGTACTTC.

V is TRBV15 and J is TRBJ1-2; D is unclear. The CDR3 has 14 residues. Germline V gene lookup returns CDR1 LNHNV and CDR2 YYDKDF (reference sequence). V lost 0 bases and J lost 3, with 8 bases in between. As DNA, the CDR3 is TGTGCCACCAGCAGAGATAGGACGGACTATGGCTACACCTTC. This encodes CATSRDRTDYGYTF.

CDR3 nucleotides: TGTGCCAGCTCAGTTGGGACGGAGAACACTGAAGCTTTCTTT. This encodes CASSVGTENTEAFF. The chain recombines TRBV18 with TRBJ1-1; TRBD1 might be the D (5 bases). Trimming shortened V by 5 bases and J by 1 base, and 11 bases separated the two germline ends. CDR1 and CDR2 (germline): KGHSH, LQKENI. This CDR3 comprises 14 residues.

This clone was found a few times. The chain employs TRBV28 and TRBJ1-5, with 7 positions matching TRBD1. This CDR3 region has 14 residues. V gave up 5 bases and J gave up 4 bases; unmatched junction bases: 5. The germline gives CDR1 MDHEN, CDR2 SYDVKM. Here the CDR3 reads CASSQGQTNQPQHF. The CDR3 DNA reads as TGTGCCAGCAGTCAGGGACAGACAAATCAGCCCCAGCATTTT.

This rearrangement joins TRBV5-1 to TRBJ2-3, with 10 bases fitting TRBD2. Trimming cost V 6 bases and J 4 bases; bases outside gene matches: 11. This CDR3 is built from 16 residues. From germline, CDR1 is SGHRS and CDR2 YFSETQ. Written as DNA, the CDR3 is TGCGCCAGCACCCAGATAATGCTAGCGGGAGCAGATACGCAGTATTTT. Translating it yields CASTQIMLAGADTQYF.

This sequence joins TRBV18 and TRBJ2-5; 12 nucleotides align to TRBD2. CDR1 KGHSH and CDR2 LQKENI come from the germline V gene. The length of the CDR3 is 16 residues. V shed 3 bases, J shed 4 bases, and the junction held 6 bases outside the gene matches. CDR3 sequence: CASSPRLAGEGETQYF. Written as DNA, the CDR3 is TGTGCCAGCTCACCCCGACTAGCGGGAGAGGGAGAGACCCAGTACTTC.

On this clone: The identical CDR3 is also encoded by other nucleotide sequences in the sample. The chain combines TRBV5-1 with TRBJ1-2, with TRBD1 as a possible D gene (5 bases). CDR3 length equals 14 residues. The V end was cut by 1 base, the J end by 3 bases, with 10 bases between. Germline CDR1 SGHRS, CDR2 YFSETQ. The CDR3 here is CASSLTGTDYGYTF. The CDR3 DNA follows: TGCGCCAGCAGCTTGACCGGGACGGACTATGGCTACACCTTC.

The chain combines TRBV4-1 with TRBJ2-1, with 10 bases fitting TRBD2. The CDR3 runs 17 residues. CDR1 MGHRA and CDR2 YSYEKL come from the germline V gene. V trimming: 3 bases; J trimming: 0 bases; junction bases outside the gene matches: 5. The CDR3 DNA reads TGCGCCAGCAGCCAGTTAGCGGGAGGCCTCTCCTACAATGAGCAGTTCTTC. Amino acid sequence: CASSQLAGGLSYNEQFF.

The chain recombines TRBV7-3 with TRBJ2-1, with 7 bases that match TRBD2. The germline V gene encodes CDR1 SGHTA and CDR2 FQGTGA. V was pared by 4 bases and J by 5 bases, with 2 bases of the junction left unmatched. The CDR3 sequence is 13 residues long. The CDR3 loop reads CASSSSGNNEQFF. The DNA of the CDR3 is TGTGCCAGCAGCTCTAGCGGAAACAATGAGCAGTTCTTC.

The V gene is TRBV7-9, the J gene TRBJ2-1; D is uncertain. The CDR3 runs to 11 residues. Trimming pared 7 bases from V and 5 bases from J, leaving 6 bases between. Per the germline V gene, CDR1 is SEHNR and CDR2 is FQNEAQ (reference sequence). In nucleotides, the CDR3 is TGTGCCAGCACGCAGGACAATGAGCAGTTCTTC. Translating it yields CASTQDNEQFF.

The chain is built from TRBV5-1 and TRBJ2-5; TRBD1 is a possible D gene (6 bases). The ends were cut back, 5 bases at V and 1 base at J, with 9 bases in the middle. Germline V gene lookup returns CDR1 SGHRS and CDR2 YFSETQ. This CDR3 is 13 amino acids long. CDR3 loop: CASRFRGQETQYF. The CDR3, as DNA: TGCGCCAGCAGGTTCAGGGGCCAAGAGACCCAGTACTTC.

V gene TRBV2 combines with J gene TRBJ1-6; TRBD1 agrees at 8 bases. This CDR3 has 15 residues. Losses at the gene ends were 5 bases for V and 7 bases for J; bases not matched to a gene: 7. Per the germline V gene, CDR1 is SNHLY and CDR2 is FYNNEI. CDR3 nucleotide sequence: TGTGCCAGCAGTCCCCGACAGGGGTTGAATTCACCCCTCCACTTT. As protein: CASSPRQGLNSPLHF.

A note on this clone: This sample also contains other DNA sequences that code for the same CDR3. The rearrangement links TRBV5-1 to TRBJ2-5, with 9 bases lining up with TRBD1. This CDR3 is built from 14 residues. The germline CDR1 and CDR2 sequences are SGHRS and YFSETQ. J gave up 5 bases and V 3 bases, and 5 bases lay outside the gene matches. For the CDR3, the DNA is TGCGCCAGCAGCTCCACAGGGGGCGGGGAGACCCAGTACTTC. Encoded protein: CASSSTGGGETQYF.

This clone was counted only a few times. The chain has TRBV5-1 and TRBJ2-6, with D hard to call. The germline CDR1 and CDR2 sequences are SGHRS and YFSETQ. Trimming took off 5 bases at V and 0 bases at J, with 9 bases between the two ends. This CDR3 spans 15 amino acids. The CDR3 DNA reads as TGCGCCAGCAGGAACGGAAGCTCTGGGGCCAACGTCCTGACTTTC. Protein sequence: CASRNGSSGANVLTF.

In regard to this clone: Other DNA variants within this sample encode the same CDR3. The chain has TRBV28 and TRBJ1-2; possible D gene TRBD1, 5 bases. CDR3 length: 13 residues. CDR1 MDHEN and CDR2 SYDVKM come from the germline V gene. V lost 6 bases and J lost 4, with 12 bases in between. The CDR3 coding sequence is TGTGCCAGCAGCCCTGGGACGGGCTATGGCTACACCTTC. It translates to CASSPGTGYGYTF.

V and J are TRBV28 and TRBJ1-4; 10 bases align to TRBD1. The length of the CDR3 is 15 residues. Trimming took 5 bases from V and 5 from J; bases not matched to a gene: 5. Per germline, CDR1 MDHEN and CDR2 SYDVKM. Written as DNA, the CDR3 is TGTGCCAGCAGTCCCGCGGACAGGGGGAATGAAAAACTGTTTTTT. Translation gives CASSPADRGNEKLFF.

This chain links TRBV7-9 with TRBJ1-4; no clear D. The V and J ends lost 4 bases and 6 bases respectively, with 15 bases between them. Germline CDR1 reads SEHNR; CDR2 reads FQNEAQ (reference sequence). The CDR3 contains 15 residues. The CDR3 loop reads CASSSSSVRDEKLFF. For the CDR3, the DNA is TGTGCCAGCAGCTCGTCGTCGGTTCGGGATGAAAAACTGTTTTTT.